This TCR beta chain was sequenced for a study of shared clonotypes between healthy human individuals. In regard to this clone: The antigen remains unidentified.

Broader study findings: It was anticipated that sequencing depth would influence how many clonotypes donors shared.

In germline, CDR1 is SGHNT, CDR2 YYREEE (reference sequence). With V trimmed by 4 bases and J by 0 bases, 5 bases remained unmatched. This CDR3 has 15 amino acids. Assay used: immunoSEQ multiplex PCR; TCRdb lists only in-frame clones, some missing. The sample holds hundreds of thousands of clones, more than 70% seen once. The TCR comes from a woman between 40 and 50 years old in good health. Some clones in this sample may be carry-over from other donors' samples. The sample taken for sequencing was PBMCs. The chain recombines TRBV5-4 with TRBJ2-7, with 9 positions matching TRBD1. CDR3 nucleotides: TGTGCCAGCAGCACCAGGACAGGGGACTCCTACGAGCAGTACTTC. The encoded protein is CASSTRTGDSYEQYF. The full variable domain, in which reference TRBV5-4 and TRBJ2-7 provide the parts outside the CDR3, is ETGVTQSPTHLIKTRGQQVTLRCSSQSGHNTVSWYQQALGQGPQFIFQYYREEENGRGNFPPRFSGLQFPNYSSELNVNALELDDSALYLCASSTRTGDSYEQYFGPGTRLTVT.